Listed below are T cell receptor beta chains from one sample, sequenced in a study of blood T cell repertoires in COVID-19. Clones were read by immunoSEQ multiplex PCR, and TCRdb kept only the in-frame ones, dropping some. The repertoire holds 150,000 or so clones, with 81% as singletons. Specimen: PBMCs or T cells enriched from blood (not recorded which). The receptors stem from a woman in her thirties or forties with acute COVID-19. Each CDR3 is given with its conserved first and last residue. The D gene is left open where the match is weak. For some rows the clone size is stated as once, few or many, or as a class when expanded; others skip it.

>TRBV7-2|once|TRBD2|TRBJ2-7
CASNLAGMYEQYF
TGTGCCAGTAATTTAGCGGGGATGTACGAGCAGTACTTC
>TRBV24-1|.|TRBD2|TRBJ2-2
CATSDILVTSGRAGGSTGELFF
TGTGCCACCAGTGATATTCTGGTGACTAGCGGGAGGGCCGGAGGTTCCACCGGGGAGCTGTTTTTT
>TRBV5-6|.|TRBD2|TRBJ2-1
CASRQQGAGIPISHNEQFF
TGTGCCAGCAGGCAGCAGGGAGCGGGAATACCAATCTCACACAATGAGCAGTTCTTC
>TRBV29-1|.|TRBD1|TRBJ1-2
CSVGQGYGYTF
TGCAGCGTCGGACAGGGCTATGGCTACACCTTC
>TRBV29-1|few|.|TRBJ1-1
CSVNTGIVQNTEAFF
TGCAGCGTCAATACCGGGATTGTGCAGAACACTGAAGCTTTCTTT
>TRBV5-1|.|TRBD1|TRBJ2-1
CASSFPGQGRIFYNEQFF
TGCGCCAGCAGCTTTCCGGGACAGGGCCGAATCTTCTACAATGAGCAGTTCTTC
>TRBV27|.|.|TRBJ1-2
CASLDNNYGYTF
TGTGCCAGCTTGGACAACAACTATGGCTACACCTTC
>TRBV2|.|TRBD2|TRBJ2-2
CASMLERDPPGELFF
TGTGCCAGCATGTTGGAGCGGGACCCCCCCGGGGAGCTGTTTTTT
>TRBV7-9|.|TRBD2|TRBJ2-5
CASSLLWTSDQETQYF
TGTGCCAGCAGCTTACTGTGGACTAGCGACCAAGAGACCCAGTACTTC
>TRBV28|.|.|TRBJ1-2
CASTPGQPYGYTF
TGTGCCAGCACCCCTGGACAGCCATATGGCTACACCTTC
>TRBV28|few|.|TRBJ1-2
CASSPGAQNYGYTF
TGTGCCAGCAGTCCCGGCGCACAGAACTATGGCTACACCTTC
>TRBV10-3|.|.|TRBJ1-1
CAISERSTEAFF
TGTGCCATCAGTGAGCGGAGCACTGAAGCTTTCTTT
>TRBV29-1|many|TRBD2|TRBJ2-7
CSVGAGGPNEQYF
TGCAGCGTTGGGGCGGGAGGGCCTAACGAGCAGTACTTC
>TRBV5-1|.|.|TRBJ2-5
CASSLGDRLWYF
TGCGCCAGCAGCTTGGGAGACAGGTTATGGTACTTC
>TRBV19|.|.|TRBJ2-1
CASRSFNEQFF
TGTGCCAGTAGGAGCTTTAATGAGCAGTTCTTC
>TRBV5-1|.|TRBD1|TRBJ1-1
CASSLWTGLATEAFF
TGCGCCAGCAGCTTGTGGACAGGGTTGGCCACTGAAGCTTTCTTT
>TRBV11-2|few|TRBD1|TRBJ2-7
CASEPGAGGIYEQYF
TGTGCCAGCGAGCCAGGGGCAGGGGGAATCTACGAGCAGTACTTC
>TRBV7-9|.|TRBD2|TRBJ2-1
CASSLQVPSGSYNEQFF
TGTGCCAGCAGCTTACAGGTCCCTAGCGGCTCCTACAATGAGCAGTTCTTC
>TRBV4-1|once|.|TRBJ1-6
CASSQVLGSVNSPLHF
TGCGCCAGCAGCCAAGTCCTCGGGTCAGTAAATTCACCCCTCCACTTT
>TRBV5-4|once|.|TRBJ2-5
CASSLDAGTQYF
TGTGCCAGCAGCCTGGACGCGGGGACCCAGTACTTC
>TRBV14|once|.|TRBJ1-1
CASSHNNRHEAFF
TGTGCCAGCAGCCATAATAACAGGCATGAAGCTTTCTTT
>TRBV5-1|.|TRBD1|TRBJ1-1
CASSGGDRLNTEAFF
TGCGCCAGCAGCGGAGGGGACAGGTTGAACACTGAAGCTTTCTTT
>TRBV5-1|.|TRBD2|TRBJ2-3
CASSTNPGGGHTQYF
TGCGCCAGCAGCACAAACCCTGGGGGGGGTCATACGCAGTATTTT
>TRBV20-1|few|.|TRBJ2-1
CSAPLGAEQFF
TGCAGTGCCCCTCTAGGGGCCGAGCAGTTCTTC
>TRBV30|.|.|TRBJ2-3
CAWSGQGGGDTQYF
TGTGCCTGGAGCGGACAGGGAGGGGGAGATACGCAGTATTTT
>TRBV7-2|.|TRBD2|TRBJ2-5
CASSLASGRERGWYF
TGTGCCAGCAGCTTAGCTTCGGGGCGGGAGCGGGGATGGTACTTC
>TRBV18|.|TRBD1|TRBJ1-1
CASSPGTVNTEAFF
TGTGCCAGCTCACCTGGGACAGTGAACACTGAAGCTTTCTTT
>TRBV7-9|.|TRBD1|TRBJ1-1
CASSPQGAGTEAFF
TGTGCCAGCAGCCCCCAGGGGGCGGGAACTGAAGCTTTCTTT
>TRBV5-1|.|TRBD1|TRBJ1-1
CASSLVGTGDEAFF
TGCGCCAGCAGCTTGGTTGGGACAGGGGATGAAGCTTTCTTT
>TRBV2|few|TRBD2|TRBJ2-3
CAGGRGLAATDTQYF
TGTGCCGGCGGGAGGGGACTAGCGGCTACAGATACGCAGTATTTT